The rows below give T cell receptor beta chains drawn from one sample of a study of blood T cells in healthy people across ages. TCRdb analysed the 5' RACE reads with MiXCR anew, one entry per CDR3 protein. The sample records about 970,000 distinct CDR3 sequences, just over 50% being singletons. Sequenced sample: blood. The receptors shown here come from a woman in her sixties in good health. The CDR3 runs from the conserved cysteine through the conserved F or W. Fields, in order: D gene, CDR3 length, V gene, clone size, J gene, CDR3 protein, CDR3 DNA. The D gene is left open where the match is weak. Expanded clones get a size class; other rows say once, few or many, or leave the size out.

D gene: .
CDR3 length: 14
V gene: TRBV6-6
clone size: few
J gene: TRBJ2-3
CDR3 protein: CASRRQAGTDTQYF
CDR3 DNA: TGTGCCAGCAGACGACAGGCAGGCACAGATACGCAGTATTTT

D gene: TRBD2
CDR3 length: 16
V gene: TRBV4-3
clone size: .
J gene: TRBJ2-1
CDR3 protein: CASSHGSSGRAREQFF
CDR3 DNA: TGCGCCAGCAGCCACGGCTCTAGCGGGAGGGCCCGTGAGCAGTTCTTC

D gene: .
CDR3 length: 16
V gene: TRBV4-1
clone size: .
J gene: TRBJ2-7
CDR3 protein: CASSQDVRASSYEQYF
CDR3 DNA: TGCGCCAGCAGCCAAGACGTCAGGGCAAGCTCCTACGAGCAGTACTTC

D gene: .
CDR3 length: 10
V gene: TRBV10-2
clone size: .
J gene: TRBJ2-5
CDR3 protein: CASSDGVAYF
CDR3 DNA: TGCGCCAGCAGTGATGGTGTAGCGTACTTC

D gene: TRBD2
CDR3 length: 19
V gene: TRBV11-1
clone size: .
J gene: TRBJ2-3
CDR3 protein: CASSHYAGVDVRNQDTQYF
CDR3 DNA: TGTGCCAGCAGCCACTACGCGGGAGTTGATGTACGAAATCAGGATACGCAGTATTTT

D gene: .
CDR3 length: 14
V gene: TRBV28
clone size: few
J gene: TRBJ2-7
CDR3 protein: CASSVTLGGYEQYF
CDR3 DNA: TGTGCCAGCAGCGTCACCCTAGGAGGCTACGAGCAGTACTTC

D gene: .
CDR3 length: 16
V gene: TRBV6-6
clone size: .
J gene: TRBJ1-1
CDR3 protein: CASSPPRTTGNTEAFF
CDR3 DNA: TGTGCCAGCAGCCCTCCAAGGACTACAGGGAACACTGAAGCTTTCTTT

D gene: TRBD2
CDR3 length: 16
V gene: TRBV7-9
clone size: .
J gene: TRBJ2-1
CDR3 protein: CASSLALAGGGDEQFF
CDR3 DNA: TGTGCCAGCAGCTTAGCGCTAGCGGGAGGTGGAGATGAGCAGTTCTTC

D gene: TRBD1
CDR3 length: 14
V gene: TRBV24-1
clone size: few
J gene: TRBJ1-6
CDR3 protein: CATSVGQDNSPLHF
CDR3 DNA: TGTGCCACCAGTGTCGGACAGGACAATTCACCCCTCCACTTT

D gene: .
CDR3 length: 15
V gene: TRBV5-6
clone size: .
J gene: TRBJ1-5
CDR3 protein: CASSFKGSSNQPQHF
CDR3 DNA: TGTGCCAGCAGCTTTAAAGGGAGTAGCAATCAGCCCCAGCATTTT